This paragraph covers one T cell receptor (beta chain) sequence. These data are taken from a study of shared clonotypes between healthy human individuals. On the study more broadly: Samples came from a couple of female and a few male donors aged 18 to 49.

V was pared by 2 bases and J by 0 bases, with 9 bases between. This CDR3 contains 15 residues. CDR1 is SGHDT and CDR2 is YYEEEE in the germline V gene. Caucasian adults living in Nashville, Tennessee, provided all samples. Deep was the level at which the assay was run. Generated by immunoSEQ multiplex PCR, the TCRdb table keeps only in-frame clones and is missing some. Counted here are around 1.5 million clones, 95% to 99% occurring once; the ten biggest clones make up roughly 0.42%. The sample taken for sequencing was naive CD4+ T cells sorted from blood. Subset defined: CD45RA+ positively selected. The clonotype originates from a man in his thirties or forties in good health. The chain employs TRBV5-6 and TRBJ2-1, with D unclear. CDR3 DNA: TGTGCCAGCAGCTTCGGTCAAAGCTCCTACAATGAGCAGTTCTTC. Its translation is CASSFGQSSYNEQFF.